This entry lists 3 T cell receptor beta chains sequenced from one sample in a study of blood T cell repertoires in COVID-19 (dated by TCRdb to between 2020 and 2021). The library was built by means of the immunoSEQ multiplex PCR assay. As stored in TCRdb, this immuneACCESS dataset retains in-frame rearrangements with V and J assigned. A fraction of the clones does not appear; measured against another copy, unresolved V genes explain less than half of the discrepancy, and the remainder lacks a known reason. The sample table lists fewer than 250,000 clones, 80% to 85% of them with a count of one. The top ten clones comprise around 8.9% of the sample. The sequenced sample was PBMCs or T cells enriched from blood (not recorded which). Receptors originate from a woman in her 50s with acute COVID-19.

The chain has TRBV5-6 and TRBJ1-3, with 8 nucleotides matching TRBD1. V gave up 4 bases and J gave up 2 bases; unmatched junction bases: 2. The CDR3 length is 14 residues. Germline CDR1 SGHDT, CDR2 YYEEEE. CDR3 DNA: TGTGCCAGCAGCAAGGACAGGGCTGGAAACACCATATATTTT. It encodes CASSKDRAGNTIYF.

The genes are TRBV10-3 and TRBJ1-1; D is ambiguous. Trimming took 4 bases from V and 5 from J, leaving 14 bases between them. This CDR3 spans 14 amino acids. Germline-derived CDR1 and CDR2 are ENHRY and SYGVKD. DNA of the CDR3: TGTGCCATCAGTGGGCGGATTGGGGAGACTGAAGCTTTCTTT. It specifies CAISGRIGETEAFF.

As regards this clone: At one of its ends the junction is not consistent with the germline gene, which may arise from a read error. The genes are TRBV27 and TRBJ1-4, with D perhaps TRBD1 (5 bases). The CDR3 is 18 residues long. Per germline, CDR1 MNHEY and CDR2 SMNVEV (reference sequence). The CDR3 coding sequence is TGTGCCAGCAGTCTATCGGCCCGGGGGGACCTTGCGAATGAAAAACTGTTTTTT. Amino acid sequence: CASSLSARGDLANEKLFF. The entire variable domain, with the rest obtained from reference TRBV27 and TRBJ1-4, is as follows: EAQVTQNPRYLITVTGKKLTVTCSQNMNHEYMSWYRQDPGLGLRQIYYSMNVEVTDKGDVPEGYKVSRKEKRNFPLILESPSPNQTSLYFCASSLSARGDLANEKLFFGSGTQLSVL.